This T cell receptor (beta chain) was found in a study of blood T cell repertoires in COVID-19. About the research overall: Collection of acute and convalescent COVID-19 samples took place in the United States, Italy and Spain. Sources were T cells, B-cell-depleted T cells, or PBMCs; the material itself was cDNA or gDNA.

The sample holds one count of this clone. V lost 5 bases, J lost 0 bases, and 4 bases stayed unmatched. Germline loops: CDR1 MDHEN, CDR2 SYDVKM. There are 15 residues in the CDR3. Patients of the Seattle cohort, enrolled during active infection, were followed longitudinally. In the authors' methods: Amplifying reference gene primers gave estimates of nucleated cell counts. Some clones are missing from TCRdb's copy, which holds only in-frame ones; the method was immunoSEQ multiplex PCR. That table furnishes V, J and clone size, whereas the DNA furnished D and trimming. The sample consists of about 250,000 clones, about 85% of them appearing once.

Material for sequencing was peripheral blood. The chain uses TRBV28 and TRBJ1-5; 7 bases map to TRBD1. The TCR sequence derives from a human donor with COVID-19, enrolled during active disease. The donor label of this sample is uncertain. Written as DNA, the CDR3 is TGTGCCAGCAGTCCCGGACAGGCTAGCAATCAGCCCCAGCATTTT. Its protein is CASSPGQASNQPQHF.